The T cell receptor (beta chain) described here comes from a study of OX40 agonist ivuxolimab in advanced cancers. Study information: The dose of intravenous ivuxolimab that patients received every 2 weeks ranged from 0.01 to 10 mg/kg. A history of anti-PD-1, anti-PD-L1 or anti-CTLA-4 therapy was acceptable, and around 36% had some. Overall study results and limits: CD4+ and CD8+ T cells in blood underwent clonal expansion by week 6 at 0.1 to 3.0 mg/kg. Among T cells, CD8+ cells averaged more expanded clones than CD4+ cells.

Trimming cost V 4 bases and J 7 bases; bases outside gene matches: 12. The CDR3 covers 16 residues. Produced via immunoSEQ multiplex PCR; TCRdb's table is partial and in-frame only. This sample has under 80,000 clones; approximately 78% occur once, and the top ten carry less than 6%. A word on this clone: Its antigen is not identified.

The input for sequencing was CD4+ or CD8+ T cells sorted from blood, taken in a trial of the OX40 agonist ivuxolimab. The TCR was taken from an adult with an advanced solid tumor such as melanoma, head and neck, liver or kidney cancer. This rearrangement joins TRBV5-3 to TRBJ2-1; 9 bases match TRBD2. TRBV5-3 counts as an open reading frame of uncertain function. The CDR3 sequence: CARSPISGRTDNEQFF. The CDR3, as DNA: TGTGCCAGAAGCCCAATTAGCGGGAGAACTGATAATGAGCAGTTCTTC.